This T cell receptor (beta chain) was retrieved from a study of blood T cell repertoires in COVID-19. Per the original data handling: Estimated nucleated cell counts came from reference gene primer amplification. Assay: immunoSEQ multiplex PCR; the TCRdb copy retains only in-frame clones and omits some. V, J and clone size were drawn from that table, and D and trimming were deduced from the DNA. In the table there are 85,000 to 130,000 clones, around 85% of which are singletons. CDR1 and CDR2 from the germline V gene are SGHAT and FQNNGV. The CDR3 is made up of 15 amino acids. The V end was cut by 3 bases, the J end by 0 bases, with 10 bases between.

This TCR was recovered from a woman over 75 with active or convalescent COVID-19. The chain uses TRBV11-2 and TRBJ2-3; unclear D gene. The sequenced sample was peripheral blood. This CDR3 reads CASSFSTPSTDTQYF. The CDR3 DNA follows: TGTGCCAGCAGCTTCTCTACTCCTAGCACAGATACGCAGTATTTT.